Listed below are T cell receptor beta chains from one sample, sequenced in a study of blood T cell repertoires in COVID-19. Generated by immunoSEQ multiplex PCR, the TCRdb table keeps only in-frame clones and is missing some. There are about 95,000 clones in the sample; 81% occur only once, and around 4.7% lies in the top ten. Sequences were obtained from peripheral blood. These receptors all come from a man older than 75 with COVID-19, enrolled during active disease. Each CDR3 is given with its conserved first and last residue. The D gene is left open where the match is weak. Expanded clones get a size class; other rows say once, few or many, or leave the size out.

TRBJ2-3	TRBD2	.	TRBV7-2	TGTGCCAGCAGCTTAGAGGCCGGGGGGGCGACAGATACGCAGTATTTT	CASSLEAGGATDTQYF
TRBJ1-5	TRBD1	.	TRBV28	TGTGCCAGCAGTTCGACAGGGGCAGGTCGTGGTCAGCCCCAGCATTTT	CASSSTGAGRGQPQHF
TRBJ2-2	TRBD1	few	TRBV10-3	TGTGCCATCAGTGAGTCGTGGACAGGGAACACCGGGGAGCTGTTTTTT	CAISESWTGNTGELFF
TRBJ2-2	TRBD2	.	TRBV27	TGTGCCAGCAGTTTATCGACTAGCGGGGGGGTCATCGGGGAGCTGTTTTTT	CASSLSTSGGVIGELFF
TRBJ2-1	TRBD1	.	TRBV18	TGTGCCAGCTCACCTCCCGGGACAGGGGTAACGGGCAATGAGCAGTTCTTC	CASSPPGTGVTGNEQFF
TRBJ1-5	.	.	TRBV28	TGTGCCAGCAGGCCAGGACAGCTATATAGCAATCAGCCCCAGCATTTT	CASRPGQLYSNQPQHF
TRBJ2-2	TRBD1	.	TRBV19	TGTGCCAGTAGTAATCGTGAGACAGGGTACACCGGGGAGCTGTTTTTT	CASSNRETGYTGELFF
TRBJ2-7	.	.	TRBV4-3	TGCGCCAGCAGCCAAAATTTCGGTCTTTACTACGAGCAGTACTTC	CASSQNFGLYYEQYF
TRBJ1-1	TRBD1	.	TRBV30	TGTGCCTGGAGGCAGGGGGCACGAGGAGCTTTCTTT	CAWRQGARGAFF
TRBJ1-2	.	.	TRBV27	TGTGCCAGCAGTTCTTGGGGGGGGGATAGTTATGGCTACACCTTC	CASSSWGGDSYGYTF
TRBJ1-2	.	few	TRBV4-3	TGCGCCAGCAGCCAAGATCGCCCGGGGAACTATGGCTACACCTTC	CASSQDRPGNYGYTF
TRBJ2-5	TRBD2	.	TRBV7-9	TGTGCCAGCCGCCTGAGCGGGGGAGAAGAGACCCAGTACTTC	CASRLSGGEETQYF
TRBJ2-3	.	.	TRBV7-9	TGTGCCAGCAGCCCCGGGTCCTACACAGATACGCAGTATTTT	CASSPGSYTDTQYF
TRBJ1-1	.	.	TRBV10-3	TGTGCCATCAAGACTCAGAGAGCGGATGAAGCTTTCTTT	CAIKTQRADEAFF
TRBJ2-2	.	.	TRBV6-6	TGTGCCAGCAGTTTCGACACCGGGGAGCTGTTTTTT	CASSFDTGELFF
TRBJ1-3	.	.	TRBV30	TGTGCCTGCTCGACAGAGAACACCATATATTTT	CACSTENTIYF
TRBJ2-1	TRBD2	.	TRBV15	TGTGCCACCAGCAGAGAACGAGCGGGAGGGCGGTACAATGAGCAGTTCTTC	CATSRERAGGRYNEQFF
TRBJ2-4	TRBD2	.	TRBV29-1	TGCAGCGTTGGGGTACCCGTTTGGGGGGGAAACATTCAGTACTTC	CSVGVPVWGGNIQYF
TRBJ2-1	TRBD1	.	TRBV5-1	TGCGCCAGCAGCTTGACCGGGACAGGGGGAGTCAATGAGCAGTTCTTC	CASSLTGTGGVNEQFF
TRBJ2-5	.	few	TRBV6-6	TGTGCCAGCAGTTCTCCGGCCAAGGCAGAGGGAGAGACCCAGTACTTC	CASSSPAKAEGETQYF
TRBJ2-7	.	.	TRBV29-1	TGCAGCGTTGAAGTCGGGGGTGCGAACGAGCAGTACTTC	CSVEVGGANEQYF
TRBJ2-5	TRBD2	.	TRBV6-6	TGTGCCAGCAGTGAGCGGGGTACAGAGACCCAGTACTTC	CASSERGTETQYF
TRBJ1-5	TRBD1	.	TRBV10-3	TGTGCCATCAGAGAGGGGGCGGATCGCAATCAGCCCCAGCATTTT	CAIREGADRNQPQHF
TRBJ1-3	.	.	TRBV19	TGTGCCAGTAAGAATCTTCCTACGAACTCTGGAAACACCATATATTTT	CASKNLPTNSGNTIYF
TRBJ1-5	.	.	TRBV5-5	TGTGCCAGCAGCTTAGGGGCGGGAGCTCAGCCCCAGCATTTT	CASSLGAGAQPQHF
TRBJ1-1	TRBD1	.	TRBV3-1/TRBV3-2	TGTGCCAGCAGGAAGACAGGGCCGGACACTGAAGCTTTCTTT	CASRKTGPDTEAFF
TRBJ2-3	TRBD1	.	TRBV14	TGTGCCAGCAGCCAAAGCAGGGGGCCAGATACGCAGTATTTT	CASSQSRGPDTQYF
TRBJ1-1	.	.	TRBV18	TGTGCCAGCTCACCACAGGGGCCATACACTGAAGCTTTCTTT	CASSPQGPYTEAFF
TRBJ1-2	.	.	TRBV2	TGTGCCAGCAGTGAGGGCGGGACTAACTATGGCTACACCTTC	CASSEGGTNYGYTF
TRBJ1-1	.	.	TRBV7-6	TGTGCCAGCAGCTTACAGGAGAACACTGAAGCTTTCTTT	CASSLQENTEAFF
TRBJ2-1	TRBD2	few	TRBV5-1	TGCGCCAGCAGCTTAAAACTAGCGGGAGGCAATGAGCAGTTCTTC	CASSLKLAGGNEQFF
TRBJ1-5	.	.	TRBV19	TGTGCCAGTAGTATTCGAGGGCTTGGCAATCAGCCCCAGCATTTT	CASSIRGLGNQPQHF
TRBJ2-7	TRBD2	few	TRBV4-1	TGCGCCAGCAGCAGCAGGTATAGGGAGGGGTTGGAGCAGTACTTC	CASSSRYREGLEQYF
TRBJ2-5	TRBD1	.	TRBV27	TGTGCCAGCAGTTCCGGGACAGGGAACCAAGAGACCCAGTACTTC	CASSSGTGNQETQYF
TRBJ1-4	.	.	TRBV30	TGTGCCTGGAGTAAGGGGACATCCCTGAGTGGAACTAATGAAAAACTGTTTTTT	CAWSKGTSLSGTNEKLFF
TRBJ1-1	.	.	TRBV10-3	TGTGCCATCAGTGACAGTCCGAACACTGAAGCTTTCTTT	CAISDSPNTEAFF
TRBJ1-2	.	.	TRBV21-1	TGTGCCAGCAGCAAAGCAAGGGGGGGTAATGGCTACACCTTC	CASSKARGGNGYTF
TRBJ1-3	.	.	TRBV4-1	TGCGCCAGCAGCTCTTACACCTCTGGAAACACCATATATTTT	CASSSYTSGNTIYF
TRBJ1-6	.	few	TRBV5-4	TGTGCCAGCAGCCTGCAGGTGGGCAATTCACCCCTCCACTTT	CASSLQVGNSPLHF
TRBJ2-2	TRBD2	.	TRBV3-1/TRBV3-2	TGTGCCAGCAGCCAAGTTTCGGGAGGGCCGGTCGGGGAGCTGTTTTTT	CASSQVSGGPVGELFF
TRBJ1-6	TRBD1	.	TRBV30	TGTGCCTGGAGCAGACAGGGGAGTAATTCACCCCTCCACTTT	CAWSRQGSNSPLHF
TRBJ2-2	TRBD2	.	TRBV28	TGTGCCAGCAAGGGGACTAGCGGGAGGGGCACCGGGGAGCTGTTTTTT	CASKGTSGRGTGELFF
TRBJ2-3	.	.	TRBV10-3	TGTGCCATCAGTGGTAACGATCCGGGAGCGGATACGCAGTATTTT	CAISGNDPGADTQYF
TRBJ1-6	TRBD1	.	TRBV7-9	TGTGCCAGCAGCTTAGCCCTTGGACAGGGCAAGTGGAATTCACCCCTCCACTTT	CASSLALGQGKWNSPLHF
TRBJ1-3	.	few	TRBV3-1/TRBV3-2	TGTGCCAGCAGCGGGGCATACTCTGGAAACACCATATATTTT	CASSGAYSGNTIYF
TRBJ2-3	TRBD1	.	TRBV9	TGTGCCAGCAGCGAAAGGGTTGGGGCAGGGGGCGATACGCAGTATTTT	CASSERVGAGGDTQYF
TRBJ1-2	.	.	TRBV5-1	TGCGCCAGCAGAACCAGGGGTATTGACTATGGCTACACCTTC	CASRTRGIDYGYTF
TRBJ2-1	TRBD2	.	TRBV15	TGTGCCACCAGCAGAGCGCTAGCGGGAGTTTACAATGAGCAGTTCTTC	CATSRALAGVYNEQFF
TRBJ2-3	TRBD1	.	TRBV7-9	TGTGCCAGCCACAGGGGGAGCACAGATACGCAGTATTTT	CASHRGSTDTQYF
TRBJ1-1	TRBD1	.	TRBV6-7	TGTGCAGCAGTTAGGACAGGGGGCGATGAAGCTTTCTTT	CAAVRTGGDEAFF
TRBJ1-1	TRBD1	.	TRBV4-2	TGTGCCAGCAGCCAATCAGGGGGGAACACTGAAGCTTTCTTT	CASSQSGGNTEAFF
TRBJ1-1	TRBD1	.	TRBV20-1	TGCAGTGCTAGTCCAGCCGGGACAGGGTGGACTGAAGCTTTCTTT	CSASPAGTGWTEAFF
TRBJ2-7	.	.	TRBV5-1	TGCGCCAGCAGCTCAGAACATACAGGGCTGGTATACGAGCAGTACTTC	CASSSEHTGLVYEQYF
TRBJ1-2	.	.	TRBV28	TGTGCCAGCAGTGCGACAGATAACTATGGCTACACCTTC	CASSATDNYGYTF
TRBJ2-5	TRBD2	.	TRBV3-1/TRBV3-2	TGTGCCAGCAGCCCAGGACTAGCGGGAGTGGTGGAGACCCAGTACTTC	CASSPGLAGVVETQYF
TRBJ2-5	.	.	TRBV11-2	TGTGCCAGCAGCCGGGACATACAAGAGACCCAGTACTTC	CASSRDIQETQYF